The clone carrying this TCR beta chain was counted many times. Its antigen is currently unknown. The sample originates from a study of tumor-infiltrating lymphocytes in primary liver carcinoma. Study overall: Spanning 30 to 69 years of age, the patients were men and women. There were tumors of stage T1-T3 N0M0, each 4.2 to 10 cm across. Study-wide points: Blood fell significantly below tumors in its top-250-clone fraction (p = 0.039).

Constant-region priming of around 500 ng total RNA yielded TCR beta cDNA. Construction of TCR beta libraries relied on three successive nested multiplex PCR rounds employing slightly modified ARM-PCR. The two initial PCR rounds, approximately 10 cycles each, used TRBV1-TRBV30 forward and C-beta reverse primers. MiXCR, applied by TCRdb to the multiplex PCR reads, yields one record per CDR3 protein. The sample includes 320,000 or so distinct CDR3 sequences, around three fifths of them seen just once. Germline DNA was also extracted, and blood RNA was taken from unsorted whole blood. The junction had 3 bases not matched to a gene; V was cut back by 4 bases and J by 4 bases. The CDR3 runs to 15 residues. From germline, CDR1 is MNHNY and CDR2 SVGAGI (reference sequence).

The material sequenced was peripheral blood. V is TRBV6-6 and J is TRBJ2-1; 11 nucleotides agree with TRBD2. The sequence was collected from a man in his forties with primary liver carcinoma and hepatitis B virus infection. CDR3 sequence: CASSFTSGGYNEQFF. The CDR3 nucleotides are TGTGCCAGCAGTTTTACTAGCGGGGGATACAATGAGCAGTTCTTC.